This TCR beta chain was sequenced during a study of blood T cell repertoires in COVID-19. At the level of the study: Acute and convalescent COVID-19 specimens originated in the United States, Italy and Spain. PBMCs, B-cell-depleted T cells, or T cells provided the cDNA or gDNA that made up the material.

Patients in Seattle were enrolled during active infection, then followed longitudinally. Methods used by the authors: Scientists estimated how many nucleated cells there were by amplifying reference gene primers. Only in-frame clones appear in the TCRdb table, and some are missing; sequencing was by immunoSEQ multiplex PCR. V, J and clone size were drawn from that table, and D and trimming were deduced from the DNA. The sample lists tens of thousands of clones; 75% to 80% were seen once. Germline V gene data show CDR1 as SGHTA and CDR2 as FQGNSA. Trimming cost V 1 base and J 0 bases; bases outside gene matches: 8. The CDR3 sequence is 18 residues long.

V and J are TRBV7-2 and TRBJ2-1; TRBD2 matches 8 bases. Source material: peripheral blood. The TCR was taken from a man aged 70-80 years with COVID-19, enrolled during active disease. The CDR3 protein is CASSLVIAGGSSYNEQFF. The CDR3 DNA sequence: TGTGCCAGCAGCTTAGTGATTGCGGGAGGTAGCTCCTACAATGAGCAGTTCTTC.